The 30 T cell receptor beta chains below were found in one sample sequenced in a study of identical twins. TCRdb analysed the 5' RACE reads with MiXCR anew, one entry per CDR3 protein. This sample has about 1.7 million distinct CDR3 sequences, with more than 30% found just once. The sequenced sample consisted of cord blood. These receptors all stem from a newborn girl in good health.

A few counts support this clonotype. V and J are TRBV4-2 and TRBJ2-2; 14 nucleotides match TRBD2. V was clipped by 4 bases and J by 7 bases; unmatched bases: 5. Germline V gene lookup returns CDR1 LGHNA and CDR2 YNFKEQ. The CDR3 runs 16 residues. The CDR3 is CASSLRLAGGGGELFF. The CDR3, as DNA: TGTGCCAGCAGCCTTCGACTAGCGGGAGGGGGCGGGGAGCTGTTTTTT.

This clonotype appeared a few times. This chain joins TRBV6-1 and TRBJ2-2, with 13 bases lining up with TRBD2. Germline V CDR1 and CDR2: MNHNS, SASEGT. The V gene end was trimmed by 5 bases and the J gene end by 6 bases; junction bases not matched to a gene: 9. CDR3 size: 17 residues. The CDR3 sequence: CASSPLGLAGNAGELFF. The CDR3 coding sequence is TGTGCCAGCAGTCCATTGGGACTAGCGGGAAACGCCGGGGAGCTGTTTTTT.

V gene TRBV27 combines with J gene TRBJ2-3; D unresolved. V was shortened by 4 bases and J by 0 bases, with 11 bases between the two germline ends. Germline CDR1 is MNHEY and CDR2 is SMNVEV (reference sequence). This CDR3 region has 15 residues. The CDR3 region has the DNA TGTGCCAGCAGTTCTCCCGACCCTAGCACAGATACGCAGTATTTT. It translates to CASSSPDPSTDTQYF.

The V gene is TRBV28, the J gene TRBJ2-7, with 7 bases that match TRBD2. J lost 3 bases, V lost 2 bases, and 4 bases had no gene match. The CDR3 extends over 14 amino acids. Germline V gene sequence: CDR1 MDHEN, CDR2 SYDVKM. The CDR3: CASSLGGEDYEQYF. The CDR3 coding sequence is TGTGCCAGCAGTTTAGGGGGGGAGGACTACGAGCAGTACTTC. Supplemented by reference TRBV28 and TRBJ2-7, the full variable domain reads DVKVTQSSRYLVKRTGEKVFLECVQDMDHENMFWYRQDPGLGLRLIYFSYDVKMKEKGDIPEGYSVSREKKERFSLILESASTNQTSMYLCASSLGGEDYEQYFGPGTRLTVT.

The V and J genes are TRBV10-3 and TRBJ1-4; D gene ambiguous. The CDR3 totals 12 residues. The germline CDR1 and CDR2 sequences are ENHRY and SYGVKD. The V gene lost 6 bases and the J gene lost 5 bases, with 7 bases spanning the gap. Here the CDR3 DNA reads TGTGCCATCAGGGACGTGAATGAAAAACTGTTTTTT. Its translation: CAIRDVNEKLFF.

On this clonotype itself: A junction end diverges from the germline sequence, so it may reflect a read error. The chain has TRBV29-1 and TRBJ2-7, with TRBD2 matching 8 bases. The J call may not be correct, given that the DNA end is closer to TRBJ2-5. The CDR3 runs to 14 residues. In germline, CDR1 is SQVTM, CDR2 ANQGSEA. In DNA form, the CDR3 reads TGCAGCGTTCCTCCGGGGGGGCGCCAAGGGACCCAGTACTTC. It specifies CSVPPGGRQGTQYF.

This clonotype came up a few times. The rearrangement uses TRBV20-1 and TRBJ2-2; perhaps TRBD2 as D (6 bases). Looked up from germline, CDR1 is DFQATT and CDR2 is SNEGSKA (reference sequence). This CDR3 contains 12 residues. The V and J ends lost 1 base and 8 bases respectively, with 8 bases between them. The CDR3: CSARGDWGELFF. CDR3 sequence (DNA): TGCAGTGCTAGAGGGGACTGGGGGGAGCTGTTTTTT.

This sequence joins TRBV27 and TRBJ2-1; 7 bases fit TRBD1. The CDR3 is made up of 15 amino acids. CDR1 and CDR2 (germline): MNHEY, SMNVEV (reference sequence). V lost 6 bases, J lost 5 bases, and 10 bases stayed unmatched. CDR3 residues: CASSDRTGRDNEQFF. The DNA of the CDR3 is TGTGCCAGCAGCGACCGGACAGGAAGGGACAATGAGCAGTTCTTC.

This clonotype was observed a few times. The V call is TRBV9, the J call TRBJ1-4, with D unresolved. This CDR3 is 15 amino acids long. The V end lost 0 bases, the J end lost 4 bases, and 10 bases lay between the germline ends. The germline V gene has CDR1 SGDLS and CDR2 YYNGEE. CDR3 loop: CASSVGRTNNEKLFF. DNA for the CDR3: TGTGCCAGCAGCGTAGGGAGAACCAATAATGAAAAACTGTTTTTT.

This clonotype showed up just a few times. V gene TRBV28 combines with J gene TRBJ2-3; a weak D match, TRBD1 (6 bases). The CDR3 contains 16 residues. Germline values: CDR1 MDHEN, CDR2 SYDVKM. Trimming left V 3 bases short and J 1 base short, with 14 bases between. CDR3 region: CASSFRQGFRTDTQYF. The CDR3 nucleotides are TGTGCCAGCAGTTTCCGGCAGGGGTTCCGCACAGATACGCAGTATTTT.

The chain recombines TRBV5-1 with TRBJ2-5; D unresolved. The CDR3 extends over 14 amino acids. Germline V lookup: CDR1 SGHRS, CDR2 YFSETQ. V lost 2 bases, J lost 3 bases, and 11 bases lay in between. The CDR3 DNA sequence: TGCGCCAGCAGCTTATCGCCTTGGGAAGAGACCCAGTACTTC. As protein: CASSLSPWEETQYF.

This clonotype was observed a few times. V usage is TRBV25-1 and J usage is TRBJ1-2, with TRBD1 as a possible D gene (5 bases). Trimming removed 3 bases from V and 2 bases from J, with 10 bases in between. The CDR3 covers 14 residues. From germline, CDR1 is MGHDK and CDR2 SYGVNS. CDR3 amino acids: CASSDRGGNYGYTF. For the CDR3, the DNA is TGTGCCAGCAGTGACCGGGGCGGAAACTATGGCTACACCTTC.

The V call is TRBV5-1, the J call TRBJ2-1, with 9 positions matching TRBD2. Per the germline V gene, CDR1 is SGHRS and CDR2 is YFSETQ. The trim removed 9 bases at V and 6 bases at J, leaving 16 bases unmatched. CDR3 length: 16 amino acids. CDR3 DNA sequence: TGCGCCACCTTTTTCAAGCCTAGCGGGACCGTCAATGAGCAGTTCTTC. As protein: CATFFKPSGTVNEQFF.

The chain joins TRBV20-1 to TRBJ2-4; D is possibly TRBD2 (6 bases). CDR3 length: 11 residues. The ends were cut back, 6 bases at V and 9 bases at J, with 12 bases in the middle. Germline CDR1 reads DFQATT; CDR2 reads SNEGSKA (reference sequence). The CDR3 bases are TGCAGTGCGTTCTGGGACTTCATTCAGTACTTC. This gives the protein CSAFWDFIQYF.

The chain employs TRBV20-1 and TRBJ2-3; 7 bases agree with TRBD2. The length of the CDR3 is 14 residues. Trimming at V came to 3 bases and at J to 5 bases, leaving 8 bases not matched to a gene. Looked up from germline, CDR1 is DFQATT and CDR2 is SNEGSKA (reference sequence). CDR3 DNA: TGCAGTGCTAGTAGAGGGAGGGCCAGAGATACGCAGTATTTT. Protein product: CSASRGRARDTQYF.

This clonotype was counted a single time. CDR3 region: CSARDQGGPTYNEQYF. The CDR3, as DNA: TGCAGTGCTAGAGATCAGGGGGGGCCCACTTACAATGAGCAGTACTTC. The V call is TRBV20-1, the J call TRBJ2-7, with D tentatively TRBD1 or TRBD2 (7 bases each). V was clipped by 0 bases and J by 7 bases, with 22 bases between them. The CDR3 totals 16 residues. Germline V gene lookup returns CDR1 DFQATT and CDR2 SNEGSKA (reference sequence).

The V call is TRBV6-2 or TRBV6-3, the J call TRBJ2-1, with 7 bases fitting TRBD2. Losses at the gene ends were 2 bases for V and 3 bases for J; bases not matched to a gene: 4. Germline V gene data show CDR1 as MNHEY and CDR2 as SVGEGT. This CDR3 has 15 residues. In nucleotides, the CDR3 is TGTGCCAGCAGTTACCCGACTAGCTTCTACAATGAGCAGTTCTTC. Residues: CASSYPTSFYNEQFF.

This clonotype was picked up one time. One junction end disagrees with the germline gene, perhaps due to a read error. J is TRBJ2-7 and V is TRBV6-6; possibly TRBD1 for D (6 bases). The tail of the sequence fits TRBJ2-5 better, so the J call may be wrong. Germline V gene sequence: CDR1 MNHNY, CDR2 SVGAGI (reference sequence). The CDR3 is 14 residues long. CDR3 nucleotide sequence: TGTGCCAGCAGACACCGGACAGCCCAAGGGACCCAGTACTTC. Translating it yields CASRHRTAQGTQYF.

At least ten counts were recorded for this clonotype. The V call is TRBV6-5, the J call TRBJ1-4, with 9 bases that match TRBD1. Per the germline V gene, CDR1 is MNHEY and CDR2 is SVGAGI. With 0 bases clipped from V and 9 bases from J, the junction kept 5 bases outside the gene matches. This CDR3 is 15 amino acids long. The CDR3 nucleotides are TGTGCCAGCAGTTACTCGGACAGGGGCAGGCAAAAACTGTTTTTT. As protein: CASSYSDRGRQKLFF.

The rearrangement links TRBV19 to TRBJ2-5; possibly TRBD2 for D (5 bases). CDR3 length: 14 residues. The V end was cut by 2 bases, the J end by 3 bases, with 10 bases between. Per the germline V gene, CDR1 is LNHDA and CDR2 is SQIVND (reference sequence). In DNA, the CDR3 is TGTGCCAGTAGTATATCTAGCAGAGAAGAGACCCAGTACTTC. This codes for CASSISSREETQYF.

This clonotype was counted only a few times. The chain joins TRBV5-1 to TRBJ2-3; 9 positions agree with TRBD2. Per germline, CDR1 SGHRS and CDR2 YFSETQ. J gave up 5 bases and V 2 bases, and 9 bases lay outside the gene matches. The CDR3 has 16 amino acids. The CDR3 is CASSLILAGAVDTQYF. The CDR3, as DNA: TGCGCCAGCAGCTTAATCTTAGCGGGGGCGGTAGATACGCAGTATTTT.

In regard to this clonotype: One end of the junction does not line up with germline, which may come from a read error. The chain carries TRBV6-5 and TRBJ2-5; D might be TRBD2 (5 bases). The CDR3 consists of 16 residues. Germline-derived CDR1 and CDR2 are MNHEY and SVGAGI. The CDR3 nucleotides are TGTGCCAGCAATTACCGAAAGGCTGCCGGGAAAGAGACCCAGTACTTC. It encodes CASNYRKAAGKETQYF.

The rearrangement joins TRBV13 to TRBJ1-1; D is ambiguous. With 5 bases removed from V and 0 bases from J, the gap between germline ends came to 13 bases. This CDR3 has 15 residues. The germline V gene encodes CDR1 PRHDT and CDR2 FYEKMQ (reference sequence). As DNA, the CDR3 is TGTGCCAGCAGCGACGCCGGCGGCATGAACACTGAAGCTTTCTTT. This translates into CASSDAGGMNTEAFF.

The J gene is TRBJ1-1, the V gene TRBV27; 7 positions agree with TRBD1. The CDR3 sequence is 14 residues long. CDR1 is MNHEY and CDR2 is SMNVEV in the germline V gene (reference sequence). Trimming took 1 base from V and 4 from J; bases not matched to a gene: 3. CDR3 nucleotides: TGTGCCAGCAGTTTATTTTCAGGGGGCACTGAAGCTTTCTTT. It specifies CASSLFSGGTEAFF.

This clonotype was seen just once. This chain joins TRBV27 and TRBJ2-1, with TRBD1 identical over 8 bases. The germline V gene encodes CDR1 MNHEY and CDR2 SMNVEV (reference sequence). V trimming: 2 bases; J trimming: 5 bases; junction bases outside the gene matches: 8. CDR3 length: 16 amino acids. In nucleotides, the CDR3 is TGTGCCAGCAGTTTACGAGGCAGGGGGCGAAACAATGAGCAGTTCTTC. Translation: CASSLRGRGRNNEQFF.

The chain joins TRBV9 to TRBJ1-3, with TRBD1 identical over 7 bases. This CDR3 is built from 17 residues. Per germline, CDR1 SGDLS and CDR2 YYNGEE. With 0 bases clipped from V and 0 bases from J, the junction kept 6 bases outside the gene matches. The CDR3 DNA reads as TGTGCCAGCAGCGTAGAGGCAGGGGGTCGCTCTGGAAACACCATATATTTT. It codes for CASSVEAGGRSGNTIYF.

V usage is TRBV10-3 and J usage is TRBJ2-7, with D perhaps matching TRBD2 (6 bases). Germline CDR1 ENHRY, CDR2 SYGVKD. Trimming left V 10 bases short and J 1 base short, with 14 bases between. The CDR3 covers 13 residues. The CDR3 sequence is CASGDPPSYEQYF. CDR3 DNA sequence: TGTGCCAGCGGGGACCCCCCTTCCTACGAGCAGTACTTC.

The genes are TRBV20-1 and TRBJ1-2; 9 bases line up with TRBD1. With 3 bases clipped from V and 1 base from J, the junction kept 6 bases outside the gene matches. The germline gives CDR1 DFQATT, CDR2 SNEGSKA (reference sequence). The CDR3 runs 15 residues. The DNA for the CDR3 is TGCAGTGCTAGGGCTGACAGGGGGTTTAACTATGGCTACACCTTC. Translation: CSARADRGFNYGYTF.

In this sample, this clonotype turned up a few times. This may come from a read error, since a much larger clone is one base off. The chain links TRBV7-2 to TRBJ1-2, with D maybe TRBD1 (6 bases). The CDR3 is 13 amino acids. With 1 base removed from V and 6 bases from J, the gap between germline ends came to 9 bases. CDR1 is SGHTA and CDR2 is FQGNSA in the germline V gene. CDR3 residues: CASSLGQENGYTF. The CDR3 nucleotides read TGTGCCAGCAGCTTAGGACAGGAGAATGGCTACACCTTC.

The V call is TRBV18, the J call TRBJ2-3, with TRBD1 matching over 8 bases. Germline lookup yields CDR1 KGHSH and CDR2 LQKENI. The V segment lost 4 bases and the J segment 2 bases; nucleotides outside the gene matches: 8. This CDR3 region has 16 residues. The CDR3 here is CASSHGQGGYTDTQYF. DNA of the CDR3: TGTGCCAGCTCACACGGACAGGGAGGATACACAGATACGCAGTATTTT.